These T cell receptor beta chains were read from a single sample in a study of Ad26.COV2.S vaccination and SARS-CoV-2 variants. Sequencing was performed with immunoSEQ multiplex PCR; in TCRdb, only in-frame clones are kept and a portion is missing. The sample has 320,000 or so clones, roughly 88% seen once. This specimen consisted of peripheral blood, obtained in a trial of Ad26.COV2.S vaccine versus placebo. These receptors were taken from a person aged 18-60 years who received the Ad26.COV2.S COVID-19 vaccine or a placebo. The CDR3 runs from the conserved cysteine through the conserved F or W. D genes are given only for firm matches. Size is omitted from some rows. Given values are once, few, many or a class for expanded clones.

d_call clone_size j_call v_call cdr3_nt cdr3_aa
TRBD1 . TRBJ1-2 TRBV19 TGTGCCAGTAGTGGTCGGGGACAGCCCTATGGCTACACCTTC CASSGRGQPYGYTF
TRBD1 . TRBJ2-5 TRBV15 TGTGCCACCAGCAAGACAGGGTCTAGGGAGACCCAGTACTTC CATSKTGSRETQYF
. . TRBJ2-5 TRBV11-2 TGTGCCAGCAGCTTACCTTCGGGCAGAAAAGAGACCCAGTACTTC CASSLPSGRKETQYF
TRBD2 . TRBJ2-5 TRBV5-6 TGTGCCAGCAGCTTTTCGGGGACTAGCCTTGGGGGCCGGGAGACCCAGTACTTC CASSFSGTSLGGRETQYF
TRBD1 . TRBJ1-1 TRBV11-3 TGTGCCAGCAGCATCCAGGGGGCGGCGTCCGACACTGAAGCTTTCTTT CASSIQGAASDTEAFF
TRBD2 . TRBJ2-6 TRBV11-3 TGTGCCAGCAGACTCCCGGGACTAGGATCCTCCGGGGCCAACGTCCTGACTTTC CASRLPGLGSSGANVLTF
TRBD2 once TRBJ2-5 TRBV9 TGTGCCAGCAGCGTAGCGGGCTGGACGGTAGCGGGAGTCGAAGAGACCCAGTACTTC CASSVAGWTVAGVEETQYF
. once TRBJ2-7 TRBV7-2 TGTGCCAGCAGCTTAAGGGAAGGGATGGGATACGAGCAGTACTTC CASSLREGMGYEQYF
. once TRBJ2-1 TRBV5-1 TGCGCCAGCAGCTTGAACGGGAACGACTACAATGAGCAGTTCTTC CASSLNGNDYNEQFF
TRBD2 . TRBJ2-1 TRBV4-3 TGCGCCAGCAGCCCCCAGTTAGCGGGGGGGATTTACAATGAGCAGTTCTTC CASSPQLAGGIYNEQFF
. . TRBJ2-5 TRBV7-2 TGTGCCGGCAGCCCTCTCCAACCGGTAGGATTCCAAGAGACCCAGTACTTC CAGSPLQPVGFQETQYF
. . TRBJ2-1 TRBV11-2 TGTGCCAGCAGCTTAATCCCTCATGATGAGCAGTTCTTC CASSLIPHDEQFF
TRBD1 . TRBJ1-4 TRBV5-1 TGCGCCAGCAGCTTGGGAGGGACAGGGGGTGAAAAACTGTTTTTT CASSLGGTGGEKLFF
. . TRBJ1-4 TRBV11-2 TGTGCCAGCAGCACTACAGAGTCAACTAATGAAAAACTGTTTTTT CASSTTESTNEKLFF
TRBD1 . TRBJ1-3 TRBV29-1 TGCAGCGTTGTCGCGGCACAGGGGGGTGGAAACACCATATATTTT CSVVAAQGGGNTIYF
. . TRBJ2-5 TRBV7-8 TGTGCCAGCAGCTTGCCCCGGGACTCGACATTCCAAGAGACCCAGTACTTC CASSLPRDSTFQETQYF
TRBD2 . TRBJ2-1 TRBV4-3 TGCGCCAGCAGCCAAGGCCCTAGCGGAGGTTACAATGAGCAGTTCTTC CASSQGPSGGYNEQFF
. . TRBJ2-5 TRBV7-6 TGTGCCAGCAGCCGGCCGGGTGATACCCAGTACTTC CASSRPGDTQYF
TRBD2 . TRBJ2-1 TRBV2 TGTGCCAGCTCTAGTATGGGACTAGCTTGGAATGAGCAGTTCTTC CASSSMGLAWNEQFF
. . TRBJ2-1 TRBV2 TGTGCCAGCAGTGAATATGGGGTCGCGAGCCACTCCTACAATGAGCAGTTCTTC CASSEYGVASHSYNEQFF
. once TRBJ1-1 TRBV28 TGTGCCAGCAGTTTATTTCGGGGGACTGAAGCTTTCTTT CASSLFRGTEAFF
. once TRBJ2-4 TRBV5-1 TGCGCCAGCAGCTTGGGAGGAGGTGAGGCCAAAAACATTCAGTACTTC CASSLGGGEAKNIQYF
TRBD2 . TRBJ2-7 TRBV12-5 TGTGCTAGTGGCCCCCGGGGGGAGGCAGGTCGGCAGGAGCAGTACTTC CASGPRGEAGRQEQYF
. . TRBJ1-2 TRBV3-1/TRBV3-2 TGTGCCAGCAGCCAAGATCCTAGTGGAGTTGGAGCTAACTATGGCTACACCTTC CASSQDPSGVGANYGYTF
. . TRBJ2-3 TRBV19 TGTGCCAGCGGGGGAAGTGGCCTAAGCACAGATACGCAGTATTTT CASGGSGLSTDTQYF
. . TRBJ2-7 TRBV5-1 TGCGCCAGCAGCGGGTCCCTAGGGTCCTACGAGCAGTACTTC CASSGSLGSYEQYF